The entry below describes one T cell receptor beta chain. The antigen is not known. Treatment of the sample: roughly 19 received Ad26.COV2.S at low or high dose, single or two shots; 5 received placebo; per-sample allocation not given. Day 63 after the first vaccine or placebo injection was the time point for sampling. It was an adult aged 18-55 years in Boston who was the donor. Vaccination employed an Ad26 vector expressing the Wuhan-strain SARS-CoV-2 spike. Clones were read by immunoSEQ multiplex PCR, and TCRdb kept only the in-frame ones, dropping some. The sample has over 400,000 clones; 92% are singletons. This sample is drawn from a study of Ad26.COV2.S vaccination and SARS-CoV-2 variants. Study summary: The study gave Ad26.COV2.S intramuscularly, once or twice 56 days apart. Study-level results: Similar non-spike TCR breadth was observed in recipients of vaccine and of placebo.

CDR1 is GTSNPN and CDR2 is SVGIG in the germline V gene (reference sequence). Losses at the gene ends were 0 bases for V and 4 bases for J; bases not matched to a gene: 5. The CDR3 spans 15 residues. The chain links TRBV30 to TRBJ2-3, with 9 bases aligning to TRBD2. The sequence was collected from a person aged 18-65 years who received the Ad26.COV2.S COVID-19 vaccine or a placebo. The sequencing used peripheral blood, collected in a trial of Ad26.COV2.S vaccine versus placebo. The CDR3 sequence is CAWSVGGGGADTQYF. The CDR3 DNA reads TGTGCCTGGAGTGTAGGCGGGGGGGGAGCAGATACGCAGTATTTT.